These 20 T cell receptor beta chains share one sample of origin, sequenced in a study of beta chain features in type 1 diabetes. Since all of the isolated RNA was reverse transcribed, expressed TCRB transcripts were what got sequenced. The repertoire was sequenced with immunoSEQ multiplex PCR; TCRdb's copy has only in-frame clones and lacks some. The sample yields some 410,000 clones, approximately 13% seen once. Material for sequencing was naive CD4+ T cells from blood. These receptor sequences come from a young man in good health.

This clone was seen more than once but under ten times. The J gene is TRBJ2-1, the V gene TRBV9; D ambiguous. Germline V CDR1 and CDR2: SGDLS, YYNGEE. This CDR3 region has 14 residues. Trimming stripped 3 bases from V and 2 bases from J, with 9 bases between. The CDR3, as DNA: TGTGCCAGCAGCGGAGGCCCGGCCTACAATGAGCAGTTCTTC. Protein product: CASSGGPAYNEQFF. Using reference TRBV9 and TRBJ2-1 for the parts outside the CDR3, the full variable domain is DSGVTQTPKHLITATGQRVTLRCSPRSGDLSVYWYQQSLDQGLQFLIQYYNGEERAKGNILERFSAQQFPDLHSELNLSSLELGDSALYFCASSGGPAYNEQFFGPGTRLTVL.

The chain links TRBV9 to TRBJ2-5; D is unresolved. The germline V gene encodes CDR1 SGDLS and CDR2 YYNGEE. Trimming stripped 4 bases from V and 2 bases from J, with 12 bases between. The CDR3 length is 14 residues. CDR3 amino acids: CASSPGRWQETQYF. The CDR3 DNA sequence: TGTGCCAGCAGCCCGGGCCGATGGCAAGAGACCCAGTACTTC.

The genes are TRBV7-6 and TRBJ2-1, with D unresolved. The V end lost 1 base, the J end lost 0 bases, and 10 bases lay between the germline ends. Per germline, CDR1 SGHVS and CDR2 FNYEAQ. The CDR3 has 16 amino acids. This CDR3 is CASSLGAPSSYNEQFF. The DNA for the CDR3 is TGTGCCAGCAGCTTAGGAGCTCCTAGCTCCTACAATGAGCAGTTCTTC.

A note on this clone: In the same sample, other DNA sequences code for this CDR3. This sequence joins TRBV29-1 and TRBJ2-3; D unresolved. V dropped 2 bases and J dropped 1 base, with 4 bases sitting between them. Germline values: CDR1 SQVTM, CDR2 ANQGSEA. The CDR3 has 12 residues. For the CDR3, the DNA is TGCAGCGTTGAACAAGGCACAGATACGCAGTATTTT. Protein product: CSVEQGTDTQYF.

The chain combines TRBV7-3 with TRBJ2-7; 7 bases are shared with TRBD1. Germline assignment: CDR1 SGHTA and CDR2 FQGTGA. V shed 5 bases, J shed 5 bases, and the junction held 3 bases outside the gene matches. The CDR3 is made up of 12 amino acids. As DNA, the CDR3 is TGTGCCAGCAGCCCAGGACAGGACGAGCAGTACGTC. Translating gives CASSPGQDEQYV.

In DNA, the CDR3 is TGTGCCAGCAGCTTAGGAAGCGGGGGGAGCAACACAGATACGCAGTATTTT. Its translation: CASSLGSGGSNTDTQYF. V usage is TRBV7-6 and J usage is TRBJ2-3, with TRBD2 matching over 9 bases. CDR1 SGHVS and CDR2 FNYEAQ come from the germline V gene. This CDR3 contains 17 residues. V was pared by 1 base and J by 2 bases, with 7 bases of the junction left unmatched.

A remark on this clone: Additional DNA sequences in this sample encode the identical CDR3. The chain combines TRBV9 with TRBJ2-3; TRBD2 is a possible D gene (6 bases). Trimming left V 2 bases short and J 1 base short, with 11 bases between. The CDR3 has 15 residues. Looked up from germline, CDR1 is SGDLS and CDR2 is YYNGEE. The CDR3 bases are TGTGCCAGCAGCGTTGTCGGGAGTGGCACAGATACGCAGTATTTT. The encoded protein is CASSVVGSGTDTQYF.

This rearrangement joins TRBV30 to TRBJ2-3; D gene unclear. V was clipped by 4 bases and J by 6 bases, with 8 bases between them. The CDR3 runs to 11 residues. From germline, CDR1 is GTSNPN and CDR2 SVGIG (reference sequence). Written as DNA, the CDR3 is TGTGCCTGGACACTCGCGGATACGCAGTATTTT. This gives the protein CAWTLADTQYF. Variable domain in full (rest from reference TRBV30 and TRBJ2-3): SQTIHQWPATLVQPVGSPLSLECTVEGTSNPNLYWYRQAAGRGLQLLFYSVGIGQISSEVPQNLSASRPQDRQFILSSKKLLLSDSGFYLCAWTLADTQYFGPGTRLTVL.

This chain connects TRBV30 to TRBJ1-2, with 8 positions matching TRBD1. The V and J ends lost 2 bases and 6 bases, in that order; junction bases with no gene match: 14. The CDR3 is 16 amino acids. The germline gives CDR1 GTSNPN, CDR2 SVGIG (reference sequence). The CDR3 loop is CAWSTSRDRIWNGYTF. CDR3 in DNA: TGTGCCTGGAGTACCTCCCGGGACAGGATTTGGAATGGCTACACCTTC.

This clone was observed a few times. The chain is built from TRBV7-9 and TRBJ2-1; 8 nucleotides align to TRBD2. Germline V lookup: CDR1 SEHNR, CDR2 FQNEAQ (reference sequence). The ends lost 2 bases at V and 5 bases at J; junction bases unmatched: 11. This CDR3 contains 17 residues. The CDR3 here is CASSLKTWREEDNEQFF. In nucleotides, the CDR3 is TGTGCCAGCAGCTTAAAAACTTGGCGGGAGGAGGACAATGAGCAGTTCTTC.

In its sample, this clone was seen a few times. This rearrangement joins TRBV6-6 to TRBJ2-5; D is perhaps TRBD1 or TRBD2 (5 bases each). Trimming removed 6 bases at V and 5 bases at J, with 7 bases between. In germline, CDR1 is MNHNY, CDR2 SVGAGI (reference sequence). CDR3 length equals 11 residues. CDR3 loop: CASSREETQYF. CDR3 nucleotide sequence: TGTGCCAGCAGCAGGGAGGAGACCCAGTACTTC.

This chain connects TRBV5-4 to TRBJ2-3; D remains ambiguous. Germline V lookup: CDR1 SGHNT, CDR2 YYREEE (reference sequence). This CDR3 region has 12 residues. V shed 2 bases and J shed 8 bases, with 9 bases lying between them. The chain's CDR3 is CASSFYGRTQYF. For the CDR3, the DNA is TGTGCCAGCAGCTTTTATGGCCGTACGCAGTATTTT.

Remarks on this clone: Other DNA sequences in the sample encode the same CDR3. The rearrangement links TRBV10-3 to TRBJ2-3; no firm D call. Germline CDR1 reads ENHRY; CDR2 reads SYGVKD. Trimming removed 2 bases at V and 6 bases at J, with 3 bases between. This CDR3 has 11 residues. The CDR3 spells CAISEGDTQYF. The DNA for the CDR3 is TGTGCCATCAGTGAGGGTGATACGCAGTATTTT.

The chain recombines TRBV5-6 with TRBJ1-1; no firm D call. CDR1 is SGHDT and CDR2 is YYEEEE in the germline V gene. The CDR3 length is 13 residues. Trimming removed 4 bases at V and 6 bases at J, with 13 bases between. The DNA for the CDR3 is TGTGCCAGCAGCCCTGGAAGGAGGGCTGAAGCTTTCTTT. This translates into CASSPGRRAEAFF.

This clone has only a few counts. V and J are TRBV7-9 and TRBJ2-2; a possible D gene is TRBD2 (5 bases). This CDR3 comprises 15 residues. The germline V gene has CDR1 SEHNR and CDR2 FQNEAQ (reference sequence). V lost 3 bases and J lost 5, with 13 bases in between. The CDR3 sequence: CASSFRPGGTGELFF. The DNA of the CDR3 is TGTGCCAGCAGCTTCCGCCCCGGAGGAACCGGGGAGCTGTTTTTT. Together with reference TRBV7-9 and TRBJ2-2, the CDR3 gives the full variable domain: DTGVSQNPRHKITKRGQNVTFRCDPISEHNRLYWYRQTLGQGPEFLTYFQNEAQLEKSRLLSDRFSAERPKGSFSTLEIQRTEQGDSAMYLCASSFRPGGTGELFFGEGSRLTVL.

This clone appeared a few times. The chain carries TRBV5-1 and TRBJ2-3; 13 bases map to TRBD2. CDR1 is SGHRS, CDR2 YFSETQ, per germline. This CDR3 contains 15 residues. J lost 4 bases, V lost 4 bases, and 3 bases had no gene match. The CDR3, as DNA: TGCGCCAGCAGCGCCGGACTAGCGGGAGCAGATACGCAGTATTTT. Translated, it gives CASSAGLAGADTQYF.

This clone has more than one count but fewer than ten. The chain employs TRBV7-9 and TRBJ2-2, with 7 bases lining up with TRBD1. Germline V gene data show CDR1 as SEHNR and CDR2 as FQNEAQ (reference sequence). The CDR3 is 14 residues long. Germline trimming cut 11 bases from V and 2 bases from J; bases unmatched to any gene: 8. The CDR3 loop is CASNRDSNTGELFF. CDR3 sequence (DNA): TGTGCCTCGAACAGGGACAGCAACACCGGGGAGCTGTTTTTT.

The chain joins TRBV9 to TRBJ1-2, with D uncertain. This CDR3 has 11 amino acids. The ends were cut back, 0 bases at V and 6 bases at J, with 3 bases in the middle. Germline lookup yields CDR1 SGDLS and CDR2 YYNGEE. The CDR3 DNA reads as TGTGCCAGCAGCGTAGACGATGGCTACACCTTC. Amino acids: CASSVDDGYTF.

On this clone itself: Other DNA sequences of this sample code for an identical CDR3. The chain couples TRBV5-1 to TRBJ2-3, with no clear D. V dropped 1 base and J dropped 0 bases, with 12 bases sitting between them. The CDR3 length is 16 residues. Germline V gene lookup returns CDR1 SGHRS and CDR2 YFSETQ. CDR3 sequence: CASSLSLAGSTDTQYF. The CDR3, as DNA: TGCGCCAGCAGCTTGAGCTTGGCAGGTAGCACAGATACGCAGTATTTT.

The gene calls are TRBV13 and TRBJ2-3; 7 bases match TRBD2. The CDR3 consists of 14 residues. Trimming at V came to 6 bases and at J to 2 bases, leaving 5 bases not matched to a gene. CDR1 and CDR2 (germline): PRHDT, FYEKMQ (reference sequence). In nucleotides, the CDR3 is TGTGCCAGCAGGAAGGGAGGGACCACAGATACGCAGTATTTT. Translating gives CASRKGGTTDTQYF.